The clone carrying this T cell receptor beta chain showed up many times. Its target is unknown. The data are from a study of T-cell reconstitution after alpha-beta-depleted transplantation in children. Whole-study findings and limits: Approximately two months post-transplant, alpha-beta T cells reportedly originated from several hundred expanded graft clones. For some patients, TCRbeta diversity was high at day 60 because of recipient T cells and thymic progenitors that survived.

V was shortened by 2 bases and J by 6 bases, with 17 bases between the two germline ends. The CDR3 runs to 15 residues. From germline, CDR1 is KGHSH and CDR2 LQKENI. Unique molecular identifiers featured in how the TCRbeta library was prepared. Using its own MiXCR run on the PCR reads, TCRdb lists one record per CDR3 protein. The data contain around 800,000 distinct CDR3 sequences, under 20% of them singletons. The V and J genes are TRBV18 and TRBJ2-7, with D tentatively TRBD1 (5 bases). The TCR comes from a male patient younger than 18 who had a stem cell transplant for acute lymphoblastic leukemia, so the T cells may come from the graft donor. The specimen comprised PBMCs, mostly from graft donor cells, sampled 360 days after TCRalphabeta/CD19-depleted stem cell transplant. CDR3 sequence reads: CASSPGIRDSGEQYF. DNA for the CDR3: TGTGCCAGCTCACCAGGAATCAGGGATTCGGGCGAGCAGTACTTC.